What follows are 24 T cell receptor beta chains derived from one specimen sequenced in a study of T cell responses to AZD1222 COVID-19 vaccine. Sequenced by immunoSEQ multiplex PCR; TCRdb stores in-frame clones only, minus some. The data contain around 85,000 clones, 90% of them seen just once; the ten biggest clones take up 1.3% to 1.5%. The sample in question was peripheral blood, obtained 28 days after the second AZD1222 dose. The receptors come from an adult who received the AZD1222 COVID-19 vaccine.

The chain joins TRBV12-3 or TRBV12-4 to TRBJ1-1; D may be TRBD1 (6 bases). This CDR3 is 13 amino acids long. Trimming shortened V by 2 bases and J by 5 bases, and 9 bases separated the two germline ends. CDR3 in amino acids: CASSLTGRTEAFF. The CDR3 DNA is TGTGCCAGCAGTTTAACAGGGAGAACTGAAGCTTTCTTT.

This rearrangement joins TRBV29-1 to TRBJ2-1; 12 positions match TRBD1. Germline loops: CDR1 SQVTM, CDR2 ANQGSEA. J gave up 0 bases and V 6 bases, and 9 bases lay outside the gene matches. The CDR3 sequence is 17 residues long. Here the CDR3 DNA reads TGCAGCGTACAGGGACAGGGGGCCATAAACTCCTACAATGAGCAGTTCTTC. This codes for CSVQGQGAINSYNEQFF.

The genes are TRBV3-1 (or the pseudogene TRBV3-2) and TRBJ1-5; a possible D gene is TRBD1 (5 bases). Germline loops: CDR1 LGHDT, CDR2 YNNKEL (reference sequence). There are 15 residues in the CDR3. V was trimmed by 0 bases and J by 6 bases, leaving 12 bases between them. The CDR3 sequence is CASSQDTTVGQPQHF. DNA of the CDR3: TGTGCCAGCAGCCAAGATACGACAGTCGGTCAGCCCCAGCATTTT.

In DNA, the CDR3 is TGTGCCAGCTCATCTACTACAAACAGGGATGGCGGGGAGCTGTTTTTT. Translating it yields CASSSTTNRDGGELFF. This chain connects TRBV18 to TRBJ2-2; the D gene is possibly TRBD1 (6 bases). Germline V gene sequence: CDR1 KGHSH, CDR2 LQKENI. V lost 5 bases, J lost 7 bases, and 20 bases lay in between. The CDR3 has 16 residues.

The chain is built from TRBV29-1 and TRBJ2-7; D is undetermined. Germline lookup yields CDR1 SQVTM and CDR2 ANQGSEA. V lost 4 bases to trimming and J lost 4 bases, with 11 bases between them. The CDR3 sequence is 12 residues long. The CDR3 DNA follows: TGCAGCGTTGGAGACCAGTCTTACGAGCAGTACTTC. Translated: CSVGDQSYEQYF.

The V call is TRBV18, the J call TRBJ2-7; TRBD1 matches 8 bases. V shed 3 bases, J shed 1 base, and the junction held 5 bases outside the gene matches. The germline V gene has CDR1 KGHSH and CDR2 LQKENI. This CDR3 contains 15 residues. This chain's CDR3 is CASSPRGLGSYEQYF. In DNA, the CDR3 is TGTGCCAGCTCACCCAGGGGGCTTGGGTCCTACGAGCAGTACTTC. Full variable domain (remainder filled in from reference TRBV18 and TRBJ2-7): NAGVMQNPRHLVRRRGQEARLRCSPMKGHSHVYWYRQLPEEGLKFMVYLQKENIIDESGMPKERFSAEFPKEGPSILRIQQVVRGDSAAYFCASSPRGLGSYEQYFGPGTRLTVT.

The chain combines TRBV7-2 with TRBJ2-2, with 8 bases lining up with TRBD1. The CDR3 consists of 14 residues. CDR1 is SGHTA and CDR2 is FQGNSA in the germline V gene. Unmatched junction bases numbered 10, after V lost 8 bases and J lost 8 bases. CDR3 sequence: CASRGQGLRGELFF. The CDR3, as DNA: TGTGCCAGCCGTGGACAGGGACTCCGTGGGGAGCTGTTTTTT.

This sequence joins TRBV6-4 and TRBJ1-6; TRBD1 matches 8 bases. The CDR3 runs 14 residues. In germline, CDR1 is MRHNA, CDR2 SNTAGT. Trimming at V came to 6 bases and at J to 7 bases, leaving 5 bases not matched to a gene. The CDR3 DNA sequence: TGTGCCAGCAGGGGGACAGGTGCGAATTCACCCCTCCACTTT. Translation gives CASRGTGANSPLHF.

The rearrangement uses TRBV10-3 and TRBJ1-1; 7 bases match TRBD1. V trimming: 10 bases; J trimming: 6 bases; junction bases outside the gene matches: 11. In germline, CDR1 is ENHRY, CDR2 SYGVKD. The CDR3 extends over 13 amino acids. CDR3 protein: CASIRQGDSEAFF. The CDR3, as DNA: TGTGCCAGCATAAGACAGGGAGACTCTGAAGCTTTCTTT.

The gene calls are TRBV20-1 and TRBJ1-2; D gene uncertain. The CDR3 runs to 10 residues. Germline CDR1 is DFQATT and CDR2 is SNEGSKA (reference sequence). Trimming shortened V by 3 bases and J by 2 bases, and 1 base separated the two germline ends. The CDR3 region has the DNA TGCAGTGCTAGGAACTATGGCTACACCTTC. Translated: CSARNYGYTF.

The rearrangement links TRBV28 to TRBJ1-3; TRBD1 aligns across 7 bases. The germline CDR1 and CDR2 sequences are MDHEN and SYDVKM. The V gene end was trimmed by 3 bases and the J gene end by 4 bases; junction bases not matched to a gene: 9. This CDR3 region has 16 residues. The CDR3 bases are TGTGCCAGCAGTTTCGGGACAGTTACGTCCGGAAACACCATATATTTT. Its protein is CASSFGTVTSGNTIYF.

This chain connects TRBV5-4 to TRBJ1-4; D may be TRBD1 (5 bases). The germline CDR1 and CDR2 sequences are SGHNT and YYREEE (reference sequence). The CDR3 consists of 16 residues. V was shortened by 2 bases and J by 4 bases, with 15 bases between the two germline ends. The DNA for the CDR3 is TGTGCCAGCAGCTTCGGAACAGGCGATTATAATGAAAAACTGTTTTTT. Amino acids: CASSFGTGDYNEKLFF.

This clone was seen a handful of times. At the DNA level, this CDR3 is encoded by other sequences in the same sample as well. The chain carries TRBV9 and TRBJ1-2, with TRBD1 matching over 8 bases. The junction had 7 bases not matched to a gene; V was cut back by 4 bases and J by 8 bases. CDR3 size: 13 residues. The germline V gene encodes CDR1 SGDLS and CDR2 YYNGEE. CDR3 nucleotide sequence: TGTGCCAGCAGCTCCCGGACAGGGTACGGCTACACCTTC. Translating it yields CASSSRTGYGYTF.

The CDR3 is CASSLAAGKHTGELFF. The DNA for the CDR3 is TGTGCCAGCAGCTTAGCGGCAGGGAAGCACACCGGGGAGCTGTTTTTT. The J gene is TRBJ2-2, the V gene TRBV7-2, with a tentative D call TRBD1 (5 bases). Trimming pared 0 bases from V and 3 bases from J, leaving 11 bases between. Per the germline V gene, CDR1 is SGHTA and CDR2 is FQGNSA. This CDR3 contains 16 residues.

V usage is TRBV28 and J usage is TRBJ1-1, with D possibly TRBD1 on 6 matching bases. Germline CDR1 and CDR2: MDHEN and SYDVKM. The CDR3 spans 18 residues. Trimming shortened V by 5 bases and J by 7 bases, and 29 bases separated the two germline ends. The CDR3 nucleotides are TGTGCCAGCAGTCTTTCTAAGGACAGAGGGTGGGAGTTGAGTGAAGCTTTCTTT. Translation: CASSLSKDRGWELSEAFF.

This clone was found once. The chain joins TRBV30 to TRBJ2-2; D gene ambiguous. Per the germline V gene, CDR1 is GTSNPN and CDR2 is SVGIG (reference sequence). The V end lost 0 bases, the J end lost 2 bases, and 10 bases lay between the germline ends. CDR3 length: 15 residues. For the CDR3, the DNA is TGTGCCTGGAGTGTACACACCTTAAACACCGGGGAGCTGTTTTTT. Protein: CAWSVHTLNTGELFF.

This rearrangement joins TRBV9 to TRBJ2-3, with 9 bases lining up with TRBD2. The CDR3 is 18 amino acids. Trimming cost V 0 bases and J 4 bases; bases outside gene matches: 12. CDR1 is SGDLS and CDR2 is YYNGEE in the germline V gene. The CDR3 sequence: CASSVASSGGSPADTQYF. In nucleotides, the CDR3 is TGTGCCAGCAGCGTAGCGAGTAGCGGGGGTTCGCCGGCAGATACGCAGTATTTT.

The gene calls are TRBV21-1 and TRBJ2-7; the listed D gene, TRBD1, was not tested against the DNA. TRBV21-1 is described as a pseudogene. The CDR3 covers 15 residues. Here the CDR3 reads CASSKGGGEKYEQYF. DNA of the CDR3: TGTGCCAGCAGCAAAGGTGGGGGCGAAAAGTACGAGCAGTACTTC.

The chain employs TRBV6-1 and TRBJ1-1, with 7 bases lining up with TRBD1. Germline-derived CDR1 and CDR2 are MNHNS and SASEGT. J lost 1 base, V lost 3 bases, and 2 bases had no gene match. The CDR3 has 14 residues. The CDR3 DNA reads as TGTGCCAGCAGTGAGACAGGGAAGAACACTGAAGCTTTCTTT. Amino acid sequence: CASSETGKNTEAFF.

The chain couples TRBV27 to TRBJ2-7, with D perhaps TRBD1 (5 bases). V was trimmed by 2 bases and J by 2 bases, leaving 7 bases between them. The CDR3 loop spans 13 amino acids. Germline loops: CDR1 MNHEY, CDR2 SMNVEV (reference sequence). The CDR3 loop reads CASSLGAPYEQYF. CDR3 nucleotides: TGTGCCAGCAGTTTAGGGGCACCCTACGAGCAGTACTTC.

Only a few counts were recorded for this clone. V is TRBV19 and J is TRBJ2-7; 7 nucleotides match TRBD1. Per the germline V gene, CDR1 is LNHDA and CDR2 is SQIVND (reference sequence). V shed 5 bases and J 4 bases; nucleotides not matched to a gene: 8. The CDR3 runs to 14 residues. The CDR3, as DNA: TGTGCCAGTAGTCTCCGGGACAGACCTTACGAGCAGTACTTC. This encodes CASSLRDRPYEQYF.

V usage is TRBV4-3 and J usage is TRBJ1-1; TRBD1 agrees at 8 bases. Germline V gene lookup returns CDR1 LGHNA and CDR2 YSLEER. Losses at the gene ends were 1 base for V and 5 bases for J; bases not matched to a gene: 6. The CDR3 extends over 15 amino acids. CDR3 sequence: CASSQADRGRTEAFF. In nucleotides, the CDR3 is TGCGCCAGCAGCCAAGCCGACAGGGGAAGGACTGAAGCTTTCTTT.

The V call is TRBV5-1, the J call TRBJ2-7; no definite D call. This CDR3 has 13 residues. The germline V gene encodes CDR1 SGHRS and CDR2 YFSETQ. Between the trimmed V and J ends, which lost 3 bases and 2 bases, there was a span of 9 bases. The CDR3 DNA reads as TGCGCCAGCAGCTCCCCCCCCGCCTACGAGCAGTACTTC. Translated: CASSSPPAYEQYF.

The CDR3 bases are TGTGCCAGCAGCTTAGTCGCGGATGAGCAGTTCTTC. Translating gives CASSLVADEQFF. The chain employs TRBV7-2 and TRBJ2-1; no definite D call. This CDR3 is built from 12 residues. Germline loops: CDR1 SGHTA, CDR2 FQGNSA. V lost 1 base and J lost 8, with 6 bases in between.